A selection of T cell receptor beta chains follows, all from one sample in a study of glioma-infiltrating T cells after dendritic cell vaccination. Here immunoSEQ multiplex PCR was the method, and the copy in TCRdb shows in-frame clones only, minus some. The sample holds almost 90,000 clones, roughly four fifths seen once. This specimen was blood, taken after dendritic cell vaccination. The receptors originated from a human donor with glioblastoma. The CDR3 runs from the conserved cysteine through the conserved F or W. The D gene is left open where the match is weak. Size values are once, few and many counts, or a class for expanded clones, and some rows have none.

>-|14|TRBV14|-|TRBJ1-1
CASSQVGGGTEAFF
TGTGCCAGCAGCCAAGTCGGGGGGGGGACTGAAGCTTTCTTT
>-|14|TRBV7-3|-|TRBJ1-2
CASSLNLSGDGYTF
TGTGCCAGCAGCTTAAATCTGTCGGGGGACGGCTACACCTTC
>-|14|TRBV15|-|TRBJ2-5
CATSRGAAGETQYF
TGTGCCACCAGCAGAGGGGCAGCCGGTGAGACCCAGTACTTC
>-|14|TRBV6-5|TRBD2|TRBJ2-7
CASKQRGFLDEQYF
TGTGCCAGCAAGCAGCGGGGATTCCTCGACGAGCAGTACTTC
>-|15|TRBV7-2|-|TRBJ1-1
CASSRFGGGQAEAFF
TGTGCCAGCAGCCGATTCGGGGGGGGGCAAGCTGAAGCTTTCTTT
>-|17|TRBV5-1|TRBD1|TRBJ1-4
CASSVLSGGSSNEKLFF
TGCGCCAGCAGCGTACTATCAGGGGGCAGCTCTAATGAAAAACTGTTTTTT
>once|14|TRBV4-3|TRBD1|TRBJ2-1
CASSQGQGYNEQFF
TGCGCCAGCAGCCAGGGACAGGGGTACAATGAGCAGTTCTTC
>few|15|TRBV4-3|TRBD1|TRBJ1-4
CASSQATGVYEKLFF
TGCGCCAGCAGCCAAGCCACAGGGGTTTATGAAAAACTGTTTTTT
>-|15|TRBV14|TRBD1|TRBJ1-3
CASSQQGGAGNTIYF
TGTGCCAGCAGCCAACAGGGGGGTGCTGGAAACACCATATATTTT
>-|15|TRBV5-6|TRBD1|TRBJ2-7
CASSDDRGDSYEQYF
TGTGCCAGCAGCGATGACAGGGGTGACTCCTACGAGCAGTACTTC
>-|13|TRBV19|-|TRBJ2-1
CASSLKRNNEQFF
TGTGCCAGTAGTCTAAAGCGGAACAATGAGCAGTTCTTC
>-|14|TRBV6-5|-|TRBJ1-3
CASKTGYAGNTIYF
TGTGCCAGCAAAACAGGGTACGCTGGAAACACCATATATTTT
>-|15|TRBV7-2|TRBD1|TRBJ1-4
CASSFGQGANEKLFF
TGTGCCAGCAGCTTTGGACAGGGGGCTAATGAAAAACTGTTTTTT
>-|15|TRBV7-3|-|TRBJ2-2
CASSDLGGSTGELFF
TGTGCCAGCAGCGACCTAGGGGGTAGTACCGGGGAGCTGTTTTTT
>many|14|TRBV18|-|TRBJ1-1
CASSPMTGNTEAFF
TGTGCCAGCTCACCCATGACAGGGAACACTGAAGCTTTCTTT
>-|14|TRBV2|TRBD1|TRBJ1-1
CASSGFQGETEAFF
TGTGCCAGCAGCGGCTTTCAGGGGGAGACTGAAGCTTTCTTT
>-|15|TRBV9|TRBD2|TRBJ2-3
CASSVGSGGTDTQYF
TGTGCCAGCAGCGTAGGTAGCGGGGGAACAGATACGCAGTATTTT
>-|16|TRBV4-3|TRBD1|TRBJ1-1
CASSQRTGDYGSEAFF
TGCGCCAGCAGCCAACGGACAGGAGACTACGGTTCTGAAGCTTTCTTT
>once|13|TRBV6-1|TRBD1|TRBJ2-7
CASSLGQSYEQYF
TGTGCCAGCAGCCTGGGACAGTCCTACGAGCAGTACTTC
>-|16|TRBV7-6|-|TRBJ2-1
CASTEGGGYAYNEQFF
TGTGCCAGCACCGAGGGGGGGGGATACGCATACAATGAGCAGTTCTTC
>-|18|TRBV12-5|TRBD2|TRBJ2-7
CASGLEVRGGTGVYEQYF
TGTGCTAGTGGTTTGGAAGTTCGGGGGGGCACTGGCGTTTACGAGCAGTACTTC
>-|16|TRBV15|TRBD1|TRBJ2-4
CATSRDFGQDKNIQYF
TGTGCCACCAGCAGAGATTTTGGACAGGACAAAAACATTCAGTACTTC
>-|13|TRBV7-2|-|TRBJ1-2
CASSLSRVYGYTF
TGTGCCAGCAGCTTATCCAGGGTCTATGGCTACACCTTC
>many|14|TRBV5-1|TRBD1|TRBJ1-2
CASGKTGDDYGYTF
TGCGCCAGCGGGAAGACAGGGGACGACTATGGCTACACCTTC
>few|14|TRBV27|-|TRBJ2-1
CASSLWAGRWEQFF
TGTGCCAGCAGTTTATGGGCAGGGCGATGGGAGCAGTTCTTC
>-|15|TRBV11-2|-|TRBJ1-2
CASSLSGEEGYGYTF
TGTGCCAGCAGCTTATCCGGGGAGGAAGGGTATGGCTACACCTTC
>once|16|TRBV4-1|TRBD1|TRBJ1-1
CASSQATTGKNTEAFF
TGCGCCAGCAGCCAAGCCACGACAGGGAAGAACACTGAAGCTTTCTTT
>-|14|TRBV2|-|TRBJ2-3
CASSETRSTDTQYF
TGTGCCAGCAGTGAAACTAGAAGCACAGATACGCAGTATTTT
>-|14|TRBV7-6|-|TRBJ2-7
CASSLAGLSYEQYF
TGTGCCAGCAGCTTGGCGGGGTTGTCCTACGAGCAGTACTTC
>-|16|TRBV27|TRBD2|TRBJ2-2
CASSLGSGTGTGELFF
TGTGCCAGCAGTTTAGGCAGCGGGACGGGCACCGGGGAGCTGTTTTTT
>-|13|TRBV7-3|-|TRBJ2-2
CASSAIGGGELFF
TGTGCCAGCAGCGCAATCGGGGGCGGGGAGCTGTTTTTT
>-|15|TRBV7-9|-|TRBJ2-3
CASSPGTLPPDTQYF
TGTGCCAGCAGCCCTGGGACTCTCCCCCCCGATACGCAGTATTTT
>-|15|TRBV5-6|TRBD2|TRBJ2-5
CASSYGGGGGETQYF
TGTGCCAGCAGCTACGGGGGGGGAGGAGGAGAGACCCAGTACTTC
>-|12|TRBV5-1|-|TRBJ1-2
CASSLDGDGYTF
TGCGCCAGCAGCTTGGATGGAGATGGCTACACCTTC
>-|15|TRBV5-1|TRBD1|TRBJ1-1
CASSKLQGSNTEAFF
TGCGCCAGCAGCAAATTACAGGGGTCTAACACTGAAGCTTTCTTT
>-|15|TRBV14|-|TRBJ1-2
CASSQGAASYYGYTF
TGTGCCAGCAGCCAAGGGGCAGCTTCCTACTATGGCTACACCTTC
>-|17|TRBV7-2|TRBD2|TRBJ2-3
CASSSPSGGAPTDTQYF
TGTGCCAGCAGCTCTCCTAGCGGGGGGGCCCCCACAGATACGCAGTATTTT
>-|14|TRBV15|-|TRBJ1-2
CATSRGTGSYGYTF
TGTGCCACCAGCAGAGGCACAGGGAGCTATGGCTACACCTTC
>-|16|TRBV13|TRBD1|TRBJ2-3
CASSLGRGTGGDTQYF
TGTGCCAGCAGCTTAGGGCGAGGGACAGGGGGAGATACGCAGTATTTT
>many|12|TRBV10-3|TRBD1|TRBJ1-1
CAISEDDRGAFF
TGTGCCATCAGTGAGGATGACAGGGGGGCTTTCTTT
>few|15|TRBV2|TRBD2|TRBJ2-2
CASNGGGRNTGELFF
TGTGCCAGCAACGGCGGGGGGCGTAACACCGGGGAGCTGTTTTTT
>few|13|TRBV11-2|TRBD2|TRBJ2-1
CASSFSGGNEQFF
TGTGCCAGCAGCTTTAGCGGGGGGAATGAGCAGTTCTTC
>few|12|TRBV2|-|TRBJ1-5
CASSEGGQPQHF
TGTGCCAGCAGTGAAGGCGGTCAGCCCCAGCATTTT
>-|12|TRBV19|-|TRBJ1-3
CASRGPGNTIYF
TGTGCCAGTCGGGGTCCTGGAAACACCATATATTTT